This paragraph reports one TCR beta chain. What it binds is not known. Between the trimmed V and J ends, which lost 3 bases and 4 bases, there was a span of 19 bases. Germline assignment: CDR1 SGHNT and CDR2 YYREEE (reference sequence). This CDR3 region has 16 residues. Here immunoSEQ multiplex PCR was the method, and the copy in TCRdb shows in-frame clones only, minus some. The sample holds some 130,000 clones, approximately 82% seen once. This record comes from a study of cytomegalovirus exposure and HLA in healthy donors. Study context: The 120 validation repertoires matched the approximately 700 first-cohort repertoires in platform, a later analysis reported. The study's findings and limits: For most TCR sequences rarity was the rule, although some public TCRs occurred in many donors. Listed as cytomegalovirus-associated were over 150 TCR beta chains.

The sequence derives from a young man in good health and CMV-seropositive. The chain combines TRBV5-4 with TRBJ1-2, with D possibly TRBD1 on 5 matching bases. Input material: PBMCs. For the CDR3, the DNA is TGTGCCAGCAGCTGGGGCCCGGTAGAAGATGGCTATGGCTACACCTTC. As protein: CASSWGPVEDGYGYTF. The complete variable domain, with remaining parts taken from reference TRBV5-4 and TRBJ1-2, reads ETGVTQSPTHLIKTRGQQVTLRCSSQSGHNTVSWYQQALGQGPQFIFQYYREEENGRGNFPPRFSGLQFPNYSSELNVNALELDDSALYLCASSWGPVEDGYGYTFGSGTRLTVV.